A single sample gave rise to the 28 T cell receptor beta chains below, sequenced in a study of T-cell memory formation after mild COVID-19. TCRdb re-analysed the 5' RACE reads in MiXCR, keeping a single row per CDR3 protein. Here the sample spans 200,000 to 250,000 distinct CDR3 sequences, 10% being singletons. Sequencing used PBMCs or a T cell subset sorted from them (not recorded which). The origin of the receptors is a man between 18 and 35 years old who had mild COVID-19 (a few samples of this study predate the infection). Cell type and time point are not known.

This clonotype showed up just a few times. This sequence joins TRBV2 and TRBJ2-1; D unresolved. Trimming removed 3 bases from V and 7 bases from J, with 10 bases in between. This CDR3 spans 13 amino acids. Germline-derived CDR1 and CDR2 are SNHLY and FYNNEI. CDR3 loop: CASSDQSRNEQFF. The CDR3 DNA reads TGTGCCAGCAGTGACCAATCGAGGAATGAGCAGTTCTTC.

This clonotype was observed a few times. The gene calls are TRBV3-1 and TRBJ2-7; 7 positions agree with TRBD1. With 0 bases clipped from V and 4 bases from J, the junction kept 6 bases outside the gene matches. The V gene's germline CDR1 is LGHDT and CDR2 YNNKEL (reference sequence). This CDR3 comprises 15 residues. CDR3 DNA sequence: TGTGCCAGCAGCCAAGATCTCCGGGACAGATACGAGCAGTACGTC. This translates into CASSQDLRDRYEQYV.

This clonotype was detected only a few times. DNA for the CDR3: TGTGCCAGCTCACCGGGGCAGGAGTCTAACTATGGCTACACCTTC. Amino acid sequence: CASSPGQESNYGYTF. The rearrangement uses TRBV18 and TRBJ1-2, with a possible D match to TRBD1 (5 bases). The CDR3 spans 15 residues. Trimming left V 3 bases short and J 0 bases short, with 11 bases between. Germline V gene lookup returns CDR1 KGHSH and CDR2 LQKENI.

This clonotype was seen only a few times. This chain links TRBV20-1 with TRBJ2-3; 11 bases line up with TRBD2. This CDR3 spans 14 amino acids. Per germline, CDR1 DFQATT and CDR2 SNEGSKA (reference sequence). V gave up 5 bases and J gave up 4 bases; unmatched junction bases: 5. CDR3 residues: CSAFGLAGPDTQYF. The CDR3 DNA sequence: TGCAGTGCTTTCGGACTAGCGGGCCCAGATACGCAGTATTTT.

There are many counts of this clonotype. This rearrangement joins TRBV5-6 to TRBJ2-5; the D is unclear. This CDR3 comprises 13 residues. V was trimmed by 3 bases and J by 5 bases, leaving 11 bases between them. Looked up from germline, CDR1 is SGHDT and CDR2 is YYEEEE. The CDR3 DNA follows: TGTGCCAGCAGCTCCACATATACGGAGACCCAGTACTTC. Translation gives CASSSTYTETQYF.

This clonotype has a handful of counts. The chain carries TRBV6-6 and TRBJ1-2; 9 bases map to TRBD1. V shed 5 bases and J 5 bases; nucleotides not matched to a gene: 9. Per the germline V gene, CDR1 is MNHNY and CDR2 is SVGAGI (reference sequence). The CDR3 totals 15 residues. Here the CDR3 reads CASSQMDRGFYGYTF. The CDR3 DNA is TGTGCCAGCAGTCAAATGGACAGGGGTTTTTATGGCTACACCTTC.

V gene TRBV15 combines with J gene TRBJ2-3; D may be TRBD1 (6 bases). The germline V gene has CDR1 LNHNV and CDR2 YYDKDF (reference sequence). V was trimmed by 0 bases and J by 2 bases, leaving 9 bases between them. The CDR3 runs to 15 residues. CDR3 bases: TGTGCCACCAGCAGAGATCGGACAGCCACAGATACGCAGTATTTT. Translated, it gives CATSRDRTATDTQYF.

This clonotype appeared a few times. CDR3 DNA: TGTGCCATCAGCTCAGGAAGATTCTCAGGGGATCAGAACACTGAAGCTTTCTTT. This gives the protein CAISSGRFSGDQNTEAFF. The chain joins TRBV10-3 to TRBJ1-1; D is perhaps TRBD1 (6 bases). Between the trimmed V and J ends, which lost 6 bases and 1 base, there was a span of 24 bases. The CDR3 contains 18 residues. Per germline, CDR1 ENHRY and CDR2 SYGVKD.

The CDR3 DNA sequence: TGTGCCAGCAGCCGAACTAGCGGGACGTACCACAGGGAGCAGTTCTTC. This translates into CASSRTSGTYHREQFF. The chain combines TRBV5-4 with TRBJ2-1, with 10 bases lining up with TRBD2. This CDR3 comprises 16 residues. The germline gives CDR1 SGHNT, CDR2 YYREEE (reference sequence). V was pared by 4 bases and J by 10 bases, with 14 bases of the junction left unmatched.

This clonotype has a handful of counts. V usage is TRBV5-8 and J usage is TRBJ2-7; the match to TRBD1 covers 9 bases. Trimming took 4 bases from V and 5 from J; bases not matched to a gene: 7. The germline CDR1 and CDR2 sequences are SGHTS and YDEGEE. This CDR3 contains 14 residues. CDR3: CASSRTGTGNEQYV. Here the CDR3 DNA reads TGTGCCAGCAGCCGAACCGGGACAGGGAACGAGCAGTACGTC.

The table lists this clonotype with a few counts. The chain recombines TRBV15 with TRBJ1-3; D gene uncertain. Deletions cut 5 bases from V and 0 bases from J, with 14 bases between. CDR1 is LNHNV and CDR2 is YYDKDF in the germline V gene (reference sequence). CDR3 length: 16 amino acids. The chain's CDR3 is CATSREQIRSGNTIYF. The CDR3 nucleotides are TGTGCCACCAGCCGGGAACAGATCCGCTCTGGAAACACCATATATTTT.

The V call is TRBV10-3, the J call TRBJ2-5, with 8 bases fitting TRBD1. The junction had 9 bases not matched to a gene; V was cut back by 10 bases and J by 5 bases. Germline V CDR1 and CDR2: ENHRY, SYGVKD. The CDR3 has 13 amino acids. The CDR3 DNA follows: TGTGCCACATCGACAGGGGTGATGGAGACCCAGTACTTC. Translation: CATSTGVMETQYF.

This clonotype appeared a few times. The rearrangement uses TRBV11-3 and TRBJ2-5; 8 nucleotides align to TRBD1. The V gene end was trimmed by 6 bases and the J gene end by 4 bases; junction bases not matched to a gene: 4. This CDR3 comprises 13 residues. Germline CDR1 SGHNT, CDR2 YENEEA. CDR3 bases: TGTGCCAGCAGTACAGGGGGGAGAGAGACCCAGTACTTC. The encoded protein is CASSTGGRETQYF.

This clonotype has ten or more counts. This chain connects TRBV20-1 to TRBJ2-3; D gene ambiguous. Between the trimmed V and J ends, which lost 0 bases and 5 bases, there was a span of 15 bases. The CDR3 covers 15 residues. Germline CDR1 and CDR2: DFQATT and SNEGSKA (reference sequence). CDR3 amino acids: CSARDLGWALDTQYF. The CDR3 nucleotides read TGCAGTGCTAGAGATCTCGGGTGGGCCTTAGATACGCAGTATTTT.

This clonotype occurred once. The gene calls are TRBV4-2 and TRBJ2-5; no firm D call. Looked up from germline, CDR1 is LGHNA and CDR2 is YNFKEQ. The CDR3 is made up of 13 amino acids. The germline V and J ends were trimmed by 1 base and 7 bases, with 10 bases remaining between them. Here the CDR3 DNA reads TGTGCCAGCAGCCAAGGACTTAAGGGGACCCAGTACTTC. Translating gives CASSQGLKGTQYF.

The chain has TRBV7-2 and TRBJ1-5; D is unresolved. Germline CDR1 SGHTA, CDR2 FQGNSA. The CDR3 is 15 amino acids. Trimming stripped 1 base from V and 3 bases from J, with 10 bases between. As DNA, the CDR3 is TGTGCCAGCAGCTTAGTACCAGGATCCAATCAGCCCCAGCATTTT. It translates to CASSLVPGSNQPQHF.

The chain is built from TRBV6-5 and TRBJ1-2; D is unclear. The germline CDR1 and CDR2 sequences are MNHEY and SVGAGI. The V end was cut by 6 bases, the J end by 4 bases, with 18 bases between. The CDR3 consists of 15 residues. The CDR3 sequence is CASSLTFPFGYGYTF. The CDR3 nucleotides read TGTGCCAGCAGCCTTACTTTCCCGTTTGGCTATGGCTACACCTTC.

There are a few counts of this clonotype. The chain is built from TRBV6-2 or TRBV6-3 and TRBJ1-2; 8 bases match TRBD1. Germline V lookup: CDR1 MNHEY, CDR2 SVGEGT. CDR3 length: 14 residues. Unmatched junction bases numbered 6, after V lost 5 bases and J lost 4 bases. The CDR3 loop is CASSPWGQAYGYTF. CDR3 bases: TGTGCCAGCAGTCCCTGGGGACAGGCCTATGGCTACACCTTC.

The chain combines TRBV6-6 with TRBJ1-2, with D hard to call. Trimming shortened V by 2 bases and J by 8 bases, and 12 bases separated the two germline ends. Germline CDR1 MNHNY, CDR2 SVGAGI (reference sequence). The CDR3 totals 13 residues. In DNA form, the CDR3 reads TGTGCCAGCAGTTACGCCGGGGTAGGCGGCTACACCTTC. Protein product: CASSYAGVGGYTF.

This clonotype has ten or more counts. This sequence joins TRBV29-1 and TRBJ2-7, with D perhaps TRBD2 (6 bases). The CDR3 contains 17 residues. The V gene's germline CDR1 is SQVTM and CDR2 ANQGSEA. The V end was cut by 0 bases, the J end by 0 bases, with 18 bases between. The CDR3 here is CSVEDGLRDFISYEQYF. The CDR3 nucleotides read TGCAGCGTTGAAGATGGGCTCCGGGACTTTATCTCCTACGAGCAGTACTTC.

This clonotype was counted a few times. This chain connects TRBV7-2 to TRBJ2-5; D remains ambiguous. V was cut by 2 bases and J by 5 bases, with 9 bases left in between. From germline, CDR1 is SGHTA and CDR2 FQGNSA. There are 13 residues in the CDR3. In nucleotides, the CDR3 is TGTGCCAGCAGCTTATTGCCCCTGGAGACCCAGTACTTC. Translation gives CASSLLPLETQYF.

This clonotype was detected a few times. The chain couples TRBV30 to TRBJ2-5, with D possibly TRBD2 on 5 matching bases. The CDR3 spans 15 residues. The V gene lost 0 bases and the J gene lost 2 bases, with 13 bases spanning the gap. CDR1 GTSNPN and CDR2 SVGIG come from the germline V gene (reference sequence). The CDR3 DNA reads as TGTGCCTGGAGTGTCGGCGATAGCGCACAAGAGACCCAGTACTTC. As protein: CAWSVGDSAQETQYF.

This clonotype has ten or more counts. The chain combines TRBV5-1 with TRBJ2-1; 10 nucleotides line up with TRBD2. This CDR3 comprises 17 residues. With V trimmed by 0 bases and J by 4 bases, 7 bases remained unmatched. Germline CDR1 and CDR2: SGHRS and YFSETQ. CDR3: CASSLDLAGVFYNEQFF. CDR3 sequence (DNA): TGCGCCAGCAGCTTGGATCTAGCGGGGGTGTTTTACAATGAGCAGTTCTTC.

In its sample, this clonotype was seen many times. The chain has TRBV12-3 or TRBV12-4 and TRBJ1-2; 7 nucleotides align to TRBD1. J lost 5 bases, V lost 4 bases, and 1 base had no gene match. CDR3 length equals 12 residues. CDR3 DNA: TGTGCCAGCAGTTGGACAGGATATGGCTACACCTTC. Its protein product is CASSWTGYGYTF.

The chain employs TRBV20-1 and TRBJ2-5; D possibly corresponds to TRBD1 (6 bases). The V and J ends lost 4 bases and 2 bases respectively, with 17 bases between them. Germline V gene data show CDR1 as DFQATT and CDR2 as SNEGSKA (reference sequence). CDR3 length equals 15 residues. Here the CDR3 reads CSAKRTGQNQETQYF. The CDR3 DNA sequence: TGCAGTGCTAAGAGAACGGGACAAAATCAAGAGACCCAGTACTTC.

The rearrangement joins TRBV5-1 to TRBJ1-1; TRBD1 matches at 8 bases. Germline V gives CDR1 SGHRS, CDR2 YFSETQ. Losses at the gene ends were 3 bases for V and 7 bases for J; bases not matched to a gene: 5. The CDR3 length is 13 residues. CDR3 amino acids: CASSWADRGEAFF. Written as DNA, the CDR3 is TGCGCCAGCAGCTGGGCCGACAGGGGTGAAGCTTTCTTT.

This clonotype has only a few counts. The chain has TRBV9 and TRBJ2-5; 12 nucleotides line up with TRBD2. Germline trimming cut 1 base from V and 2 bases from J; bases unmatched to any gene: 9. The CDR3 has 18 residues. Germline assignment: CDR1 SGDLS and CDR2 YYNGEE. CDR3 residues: CASSVQGLAGIGQETQYF. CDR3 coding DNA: TGTGCCAGCAGCGTACAAGGACTAGCGGGGATTGGGCAAGAGACCCAGTACTTC. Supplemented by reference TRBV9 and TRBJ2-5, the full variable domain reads DSGVTQTPKHLITATGQRVTLRCSPRSGDLSVYWYQQSLDQGLQFLIQYYNGEERAKGNILERFSAQQFPDLHSELNLSSLELGDSALYFCASSVQGLAGIGQETQYFGPGTRLLVL.

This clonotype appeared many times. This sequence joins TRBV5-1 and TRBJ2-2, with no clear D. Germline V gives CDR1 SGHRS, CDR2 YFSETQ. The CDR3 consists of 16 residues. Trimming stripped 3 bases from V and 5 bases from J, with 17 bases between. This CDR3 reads CASSSLLGSQTGELFF. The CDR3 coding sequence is TGCGCCAGCAGCTCCCTTCTGGGCAGTCAGACCGGGGAGCTGTTTTTT.